A single sample gave rise to the 28 T cell receptor beta chains below, sequenced in a study of cytomegalovirus exposure and HLA in healthy donors. The PCR employed 60 Vbeta primers together with 13 Jbeta primers. Clones were read by immunoSEQ multiplex PCR, and TCRdb kept only the in-frame ones, dropping some. The data contain about 84,000 clones, about 60% of them seen just once; the ten biggest clones take up 15%. The sequenced material came from PBMCs. The receptors come from a middle-aged woman in good health and CMV-seropositive.

This chain uses TRBV4-3 with TRBJ2-1; D possibly corresponds to TRBD1 (5 bases). Deletions cut 2 bases from V and 8 bases from J, with 16 bases between. This CDR3 has 15 amino acids. In germline, CDR1 is LGHNA, CDR2 YSLEER. CDR3: CASSQHPRVRDEQFF. The CDR3 bases are TGCGCCAGCAGCCAACACCCCAGGGTCAGGGATGAGCAGTTCTTC.

V is TRBV7-9 and J is TRBJ2-7; 11 nucleotides match TRBD1. The V gene end was trimmed by 5 bases and the J gene end by 3 bases; junction bases not matched to a gene: 9. There are 16 residues in the CDR3. CDR1 is SEHNR, CDR2 FQNEAQ, per germline (reference sequence). CDR3 sequence (DNA): TGTGCCAGCAGCCTTGCCGCCGGGACAGGGGGCTACGAGCAGTACTTC. Protein sequence: CASSLAAGTGGYEQYF.

This clone was observed a few times. The gene calls are TRBV4-1 and TRBJ1-6, with 7 bases that match TRBD1. V shed 4 bases, J shed 10 bases, and the junction held 7 bases outside the gene matches. Germline CDR1 MGHRA, CDR2 YSYEKL. This CDR3 region has 14 residues. The CDR3 region is CASSPDRERSPLHF. CDR3 DNA sequence: TGCGCCAGCAGCCCAGACAGGGAAAGGTCACCCCTCCACTTT.

The rearrangement uses TRBV6-5 and TRBJ1-2, with 7 bases aligning to TRBD1. V dropped 5 bases and J dropped 4; count of bases not matched to a gene: 7. Germline values: CDR1 MNHEY, CDR2 SVGAGI. The CDR3 is 14 amino acids. The CDR3, as DNA: TGTGCCAGCAGTCCAGGGGGGTTCAGCTATGGCTACACCTTC. Its protein product is CASSPGGFSYGYTF.

V is TRBV9 and J is TRBJ2-3; 11 bases align to TRBD1. There are 16 residues in the CDR3. CDR1 is SGDLS and CDR2 is YYNGEE in the germline V gene. V shed 3 bases and J 3 bases; nucleotides not matched to a gene: 6. DNA for the CDR3: TGTGCCAGCAGCGCAGGGGGGACAGGGGGGACAGATACGCAGTATTTT. It translates to CASSAGGTGGTDTQYF.

This chain connects TRBV7-8 to TRBJ1-1, with D hard to call. The CDR3 is 16 residues long. V was cut by 1 base and J by 7 bases, with 19 bases left in between. The germline V gene encodes CDR1 SGHVS and CDR2 FQNEAQ. The CDR3 loop is CASSLGLGFSSGEAFF. The CDR3, as DNA: TGTGCCAGCAGCTTAGGTCTGGGGTTCTCGAGCGGTGAAGCTTTCTTT. Full variable domain (missing parts from reference TRBV7-8 and TRBJ1-1): GAGVSQSPRYKVAKRGQDVALRCDPISGHVSLFWYQQALGQGPEFLTYFQNEAQLDKSGLPSDRFFAERPEGSVSTLKIQRTQQEDSAVYLCASSLGLGFSSGEAFFGQGTRLTVV.

This clone has a handful of counts. This chain connects TRBV6-5 to TRBJ1-1; no clear D gene. Trimming shortened V by 4 bases and J by 6 bases, and 21 bases separated the two germline ends. CDR1 and CDR2 from the germline V gene are MNHEY and SVGAGI. The CDR3 spans 16 residues. The CDR3 DNA reads as TGTGCCAGCAGTTCCTCCGGGGAAGGGATCGGAGCTGAAGCTTTCTTT. Amino acid sequence: CASSSSGEGIGAEAFF.

The chain has TRBV6-4 and TRBJ2-3; the match to TRBD1 covers 8 bases. V lost 6 bases, J lost 2 bases, and 7 bases stayed unmatched. CDR1 and CDR2 (germline): MRHNA, SNTAGT. The CDR3 consists of 15 residues. In nucleotides, the CDR3 is TGTGCCAGCAGCGCACAGGGGGTTAACACAGATACGCAGTATTTT. Translated, it gives CASSAQGVNTDTQYF.

This clone was observed a few times. V gene TRBV29-1 combines with J gene TRBJ2-1; D perhaps matches TRBD2 (6 bases). Trimming shortened V by 7 bases and J by 2 bases, and 15 bases separated the two germline ends. The CDR3 runs to 14 residues. The germline CDR1 and CDR2 sequences are SQVTM and ANQGSEA. The CDR3 DNA is TGCAGCGCCGACGGGGGTCCAGCCTACAATGAGCAGTTCTTC. Amino acid sequence: CSADGGPAYNEQFF.

This clone came up a few times. J is TRBJ2-3 and V is TRBV5-1, with D unclear. CDR3 length: 14 residues. Deletions cut 0 bases from V and 5 bases from J, with 10 bases between. The V gene's germline CDR1 is SGHRS and CDR2 YFSETQ. In nucleotides, the CDR3 is TGCGCCAGCAGCTTGGTGGGTTCGGGAGATACGCAGTATTTT. Protein sequence: CASSLVGSGDTQYF.

The gene calls are TRBV7-6 and TRBJ2-2; weak D call: TRBD1 (6 bases). The V gene's germline CDR1 is SGHVS and CDR2 FNYEAQ. V lost 8 bases to trimming and J lost 1 base, with 11 bases between them. CDR3 length: 14 residues. CDR3: CASSLQGNTGELFF. The CDR3 coding sequence is TGTGCCAGCTCTTTACAGGGGAACACCGGGGAGCTGTTTTTT.

This chain uses TRBV29-1 with TRBJ1-3, with D possibly TRBD1 on 6 matching bases. The length of the CDR3 is 14 residues. CDR1 is SQVTM, CDR2 ANQGSEA, per germline. V gave up 4 bases and J gave up 4 bases, with 14 bases separating them. The CDR3 nucleotides are TGCAGCGTTGGGGCCCAGGGGAGAGGAAACACCATATATTTT. It yields the protein CSVGAQGRGNTIYF.

The V and J genes are TRBV9 and TRBJ2-7, with 12 positions matching TRBD2. The germline CDR1 and CDR2 sequences are SGDLS and YYNGEE. The CDR3 spans 14 residues. The V gene end was trimmed by 4 bases and the J gene end by 3 bases; junction bases not matched to a gene: 2. CDR3 sequence (DNA): TGTGCCAGCAGCAGGGGACTAGCGGGCTACGAGCAGTACTTC. Its translation is CASSRGLAGYEQYF.

The rearrangement links TRBV18 to TRBJ2-1; 8 bases agree with TRBD2. Germline CDR1 and CDR2: KGHSH and LQKENI. Unmatched junction bases numbered 3, after V lost 5 bases and J lost 3 bases. The CDR3 is 14 amino acids. The CDR3 here is CASSSSGSYNEQFF. The CDR3 bases are TGTGCCAGCTCATCCAGCGGGAGCTACAATGAGCAGTTCTTC.

This clone was counted a few times. The V gene is TRBV28, the J gene TRBJ1-5, with D maybe TRBD1 (5 bases). Germline CDR1 reads MDHEN; CDR2 reads SYDVKM. This CDR3 is 17 amino acids long. V dropped 7 bases and J dropped 4 bases, with 23 bases sitting between them. The chain's CDR3 is CASNHMIVQGINQPQHF. The CDR3 DNA is TGTGCCAGCAACCACATGATCGTCCAGGGAATTAATCAGCCCCAGCATTTT.

J is TRBJ2-5 and V is TRBV6-6, with 9 bases that match TRBD2. V shed 4 bases, J shed 2 bases, and the junction held 5 bases outside the gene matches. Germline V gene data show CDR1 as MNHNY and CDR2 as SVGAGI (reference sequence). This CDR3 has 15 amino acids. CDR3 protein: CASSFQREVQETQYF. The CDR3 region has the DNA TGTGCCAGCAGTTTTCAGCGGGAGGTTCAAGAGACCCAGTACTTC.

This sequence joins TRBV7-2 and TRBJ1-1, with 8 bases lining up with TRBD1. The CDR3 totals 15 residues. Unmatched junction bases numbered 6, after V lost 5 bases and J lost 1 base. CDR1 is SGHTA and CDR2 is FQGNSA in the germline V gene. The CDR3 region is CASSPGQGWNTEAFF. The CDR3 region has the DNA TGTGCCAGCAGCCCTGGACAGGGATGGAACACTGAAGCTTTCTTT.

The chain carries TRBV5-4 and TRBJ1-4; TRBD1 agrees at 8 bases. J gave up 7 bases and V 0 bases, and 2 bases lay outside the gene matches. The germline gives CDR1 SGHNT, CDR2 YYREEE (reference sequence). CDR3 length: 14 amino acids. The CDR3 loop is CASSLDRGAEKLFF. The CDR3 DNA is TGTGCCAGCAGCTTGGACAGGGGGGCTGAAAAACTGTTTTTT.

The V gene is TRBV7-9, the J gene TRBJ1-2; 7 bases align to TRBD1. With 6 bases clipped from V and 8 bases from J, the junction kept 6 bases outside the gene matches. Germline V gene sequence: CDR1 SEHNR, CDR2 FQNEAQ (reference sequence). The CDR3 is 12 residues long. The CDR3 reads CASSPDRVGYTF. CDR3 nucleotides: TGTGCCAGCAGTCCAGACAGGGTCGGCTACACCTTC.

A few counts support this clone. The chain links TRBV5-1 to TRBJ1-2; tentatively, D is TRBD1 (6 bases). The CDR3 is made up of 13 amino acids. CDR1 SGHRS and CDR2 YFSETQ come from the germline V gene. V lost 4 bases, J lost 7 bases, and 14 bases lay in between. In DNA, the CDR3 is TGCGCCAGCAGCGAGACAGGTACTAGTGGCTACACCTTC. This encodes CASSETGTSGYTF.

This clone showed up just once. The chain combines TRBV7-2 with TRBJ2-6, with D unclear. The V gene's germline CDR1 is SGHTA and CDR2 FQGNSA. The V gene lost 4 bases and the J gene lost 2 bases, with 9 bases spanning the gap. The CDR3 is made up of 15 amino acids. The CDR3 is CASSSRLPGANVLTF. CDR3 nucleotides: TGTGCCAGCAGCTCACGTCTACCTGGGGCCAACGTCCTGACTTTC.

The genes are TRBV28 and TRBJ1-1, with 8 bases matching TRBD1. Per the germline V gene, CDR1 is MDHEN and CDR2 is SYDVKM. The CDR3 is 14 amino acids. Trimming removed 5 bases from V and 0 bases from J; junction bases left unmatched: 2. The CDR3 DNA sequence: TGTGCCAGCAGTGAGACAGGGGTGAACACTGAAGCTTTCTTT. It codes for CASSETGVNTEAFF.

The chain joins TRBV5-1 to TRBJ2-1, with 13 bases matching TRBD2. This CDR3 region has 16 residues. Germline assignment: CDR1 SGHRS and CDR2 YFSETQ. The trim removed 1 base at V and 7 bases at J, leaving 5 bases unmatched. The CDR3 region is CASSLTSGRAANEQFF. CDR3 nucleotide sequence: TGCGCCAGCAGCTTGACTAGCGGGAGGGCCGCGAATGAGCAGTTCTTC. Full variable domain (outside the CDR3, taken from reference TRBV5-1 and TRBJ2-1): KAGVTQTPRYLIKTRGQQVTLSCSPISGHRSVSWYQQTPGQGLQFLFEYFSETQRNKGNFPGRFSGRQFSNSRSEMNVSTLELGDSALYLCASSLTSGRAANEQFFGPGTRLTVL.

The J gene is TRBJ1-5, the V gene TRBV7-2; D gene ambiguous. The CDR3 loop spans 15 amino acids. Germline CDR1 and CDR2: SGHTA and FQGNSA. V was cut by 1 base and J by 4 bases, with 11 bases left in between. The CDR3 is CASSLVSGINQPQHF. The CDR3 DNA follows: TGTGCCAGCAGCTTAGTATCCGGGATAAATCAGCCCCAGCATTTT.

The V and J genes are TRBV7-2 and TRBJ1-4; 7 bases align to TRBD1. The CDR3 has 14 amino acids. The germline V gene encodes CDR1 SGHTA and CDR2 FQGNSA. V lost 5 bases to trimming and J lost 6 bases; unmatched junction nucleotides: 6. The CDR3: CASSRGGRYEKLFF. CDR3 DNA sequence: TGTGCCAGCAGCCGAGGGGGCAGGTATGAAAAACTGTTTTTT.

The rearrangement uses TRBV7-9 and TRBJ2-7; TRBD1 might be the D (5 bases). The CDR3 covers 16 residues. V lost 1 base, J lost 5 bases, and 18 bases lay in between. Germline CDR1 and CDR2: SEHNR and FQNEAQ (reference sequence). The CDR3 DNA reads TGTGCCAGCAGCTTAGAATGGGCAGGGATCGGCCACGAGCAGTACTTC. This gives the protein CASSLEWAGIGHEQYF.

The chain uses TRBV18 and TRBJ1-1; 7 positions match TRBD1. The CDR3 spans 13 residues. The J segment lost 1 base and the V segment lost 6 bases, leaving 2 bases of the junction unmatched. Germline V CDR1 and CDR2: KGHSH, LQKENI. This chain's CDR3 is CASSGQKNTEAFF. DNA of the CDR3: TGTGCCAGCTCGGGACAGAAGAACACTGAAGCTTTCTTT.

The J gene is TRBJ1-5, the V gene TRBV11-2; 8 nucleotides align to TRBD1. The CDR3 loop spans 14 amino acids. Germline CDR1 SGHAT, CDR2 FQNNGV. V shed 5 bases and J 2 bases; nucleotides not matched to a gene: 2. DNA of the CDR3: TGTGCCAGCAGCCAGGACAGGGGCAATCAGCCCCAGCATTTT. This encodes CASSQDRGNQPQHF.